One T cell receptor (beta chain) is described in this entry. Its antigen is not known. The sample is drawn from a study of cytomegalovirus exposure and HLA in healthy donors. Study-level results: The study dropped some indistinguishable V segments, TRBV6-2 and TRBV6-3 among them. Researchers reported in a later analysis that a missense DCLRE1C variant was tied to TCR beta V- and J-gene trimming. According to an earlier analysis, most TCR beta V segments yielded productive rearrangements about 90% or about 30% of the time.

In the PCR, 60 Vbeta and 13 Jbeta primers were used. How the authors handled the data: Approximately 12 million of some 80 million unique TCR beta chains were shared, per a later count. Profiled with immunoSEQ multiplex PCR; TCRdb holds only in-frame clones, not every one. V and J calls and clone size follow that table, whereas D and trimming were derived from the DNA. This sample has 150,000 to 200,000 clones, with 78% found just once. The V gene's germline CDR1 is ENHRY and CDR2 SYGVKD. V shed 0 bases and J shed 6 bases, with 12 bases lying between them. This CDR3 has 15 residues. The gene calls are TRBV10-3 and TRBJ1-5; possibly TRBD1 for D (5 bases). This receptor was taken from a woman aged 45-59 years in good health and CMV-seropositive. The specimen was PBMCs. CDR3 DNA sequence: TGTGCCATCAGTGAGTCGACAGTAGAGCGTCAGCCCCAGCATTTT. This translates into CAISESTVERQPQHF.